The 15 T cell receptor beta chains given below trace back to one sample, sequenced in a study of blood T cells in healthy people across ages. For the second PCR, which ran for 7 to 11 cycles, a sample-barcoded 5' primer and a J-beta primer mix were used. TCRdb called the 5' RACE reads again in MiXCR, with one record for every CDR3 protein. The sample has 650,000 to 800,000 distinct CDR3 sequences, over 40% seen once; the top ten hold about 13%. Material: blood. The receptors were gathered from a woman aged 80 or over in good health.

This clonotype was observed a handful of times. A read error may explain this, as a much larger clone is one base away. This chain links TRBV6-6 with TRBJ2-1, with a possible D match to TRBD1 (6 bases). Trimming stripped 6 bases from V and 9 bases from J, with 15 bases between. The germline gives CDR1 MNHNY, CDR2 SVGAGI (reference sequence). CDR3 size: 13 residues. CDR3 residues: CASRPTGLSEQFF. CDR3 sequence (DNA): TGTGCCAGCAGACCCACAGGGCTGAGTGAGCAGTTCTTC.

CDR3 in amino acids: CSAREPTSPAYNEQYF. The CDR3 bases are TGCAGTGCTAGAGAGCCGACTAGTCCGGCCTACAATGAGCAGTACTTC. The gene calls are TRBV20-1 and TRBJ2-1, with TRBD2 as a possible D gene (6 bases). The end of the DNA fits TRBJ2-7 better, so the J call may be wrong. In germline, CDR1 is DFQATT, CDR2 SNEGSKA (reference sequence). This CDR3 is 16 amino acids long.

The chain carries TRBV2 and TRBJ2-3, with 7 bases that match TRBD2. The germline CDR1 and CDR2 sequences are SNHLY and FYNNEI. The ends lost 6 bases at V and 2 bases at J; junction bases unmatched: 11. The CDR3 is 16 residues long. CDR3 amino acids: CASSEGPAGPTDTQYF. CDR3 DNA: TGTGCCAGCAGCGAGGGACCAGCGGGGCCCACAGATACGCAGTATTTT.

This clonotype was observed a handful of times. The chain recombines TRBV12-3 or TRBV12-4 with TRBJ1-2; D is ambiguous. The CDR3 is 17 amino acids. V was trimmed by 0 bases and J by 4 bases, leaving 18 bases between them. The CDR3: CASSLAPSRKGVYGYTF. The CDR3 nucleotides are TGTGCCAGCAGTTTAGCCCCTTCTCGTAAGGGTGTCTATGGCTACACCTTC.

Comments on this clonotype: A much larger clone differs by one base, so this may be a read error. The chain uses TRBV3-1 and TRBJ2-1; TRBD2 matches 7 bases. The J call may be wrong; the DNA end is better matched by TRBJ2-7. CDR1 and CDR2 (germline): LGHDT, YNNKEL (reference sequence). The CDR3 spans 18 residues. CDR3 DNA sequence: TGTGCCAGCAGCCACGGTGGGGGAGGGCCCCCAAATTACAATGAGCAGTACTTC. It yields the protein CASSHGGGGPPNYNEQYF.

This clonotype was observed a few times. This chain links TRBV20-1 with TRBJ2-1; 13 bases map to TRBD2. Trimming took 4 bases from V and 4 from J; bases not matched to a gene: 4. CDR1 DFQATT and CDR2 SNEGSKA come from the germline V gene (reference sequence). CDR3 length: 15 amino acids. The CDR3 DNA is TGCAGTGCTACTCCGGGACTAGCGGGGTACAATGAGCAGTTCTTC. It translates to CSATPGLAGYNEQFF.

On this clonotype itself: Being one base from a much bigger clone, this may be a read error. This CDR3 is CASSARSSSYNEQYF. The DNA for the CDR3 is TGTGCCAGCAGTGCCAGGAGCAGCTCCTACAATGAGCAGTACTTC. The J gene is TRBJ2-1, the V gene TRBV2; D not resolved. The J call is doubtful: the DNA matches TRBJ2-7 better. Germline V gene data show CDR1 as SNHLY and CDR2 as FYNNEI. CDR3 length equals 15 residues.

Of note for this clonotype: A much larger clone is a single base away; this may be a read error. The chain couples TRBV28 to TRBJ2-7; 11 nucleotides align to TRBD2. The DNA end lines up better with TRBJ2-4; the J call may be wrong. The CDR3 spans 12 residues. Germline V CDR1 and CDR2: MDHEN, SYDVKM. CDR3 nucleotides: TGTGCCAGTACTAGCGGGAGTGACATTCAGTACTTC. It is translated as CASTSGSDIQYF.

Concerning this clonotype itself: This may stem from a read error, because a much larger clone lies one nucleotide away. The genes are TRBV3-1 and TRBJ1-1; D call uncertain. The germline V gene encodes CDR1 LGHDT and CDR2 YNNKEL (reference sequence). There are 15 residues in the CDR3. V lost 2 bases and J 1 base, leaving 11 bases between the germline ends. The CDR3 loop reads CASSQWRAENTEAFF. The CDR3 DNA reads TGTGCCAGCAGCCAATGGAGGGCTGAGAACACTGAAGCTTTCTTT.

The chain is built from TRBV28 and TRBJ1-4; D is possibly TRBD1 (6 bases). Germline values: CDR1 MDHEN, CDR2 SYDVKM. The CDR3 loop spans 14 amino acids. Trimming pared 5 bases from V and 8 bases from J, leaving 15 bases between. CDR3 amino acids: CASSGGLLGEKLFF. The CDR3 DNA follows: TGTGCCAGCAGTGGGGGCCTACTGGGGGAAAAACTGTTTTTT.

This clonotype was seen repeatedly, ten times or more. J is TRBJ2-1 and V is TRBV12-3 or TRBV12-4; no reliable D call. Trimming pared 3 bases from V and 6 bases from J, leaving 6 bases between. This CDR3 spans 12 amino acids. This CDR3 is CASSFSPNEQFF. CDR3 coding DNA: TGTGCCAGCAGTTTCAGCCCCAATGAGCAGTTCTTC.

Notes on this clonotype: This may arise from a read error, as a much more abundant clone is one base away. The chain recombines TRBV7-3 with TRBJ2-5; possibly TRBD2 for D (6 bases). The end of the DNA aligns better with TRBJ2-1, so the J call may be wrong. The CDR3 consists of 13 residues. Per the germline V gene, CDR1 is SGHTA and CDR2 is FQGTGA. The CDR3 here is CASSQTSQETQFF. Written as DNA, the CDR3 is TGTGCCAGCAGCCAGACTAGTCAAGAGACCCAGTTCTTC.

The rearrangement joins TRBV19 to TRBJ2-1; TRBD2 matches 7 bases. V trimming: 6 bases; J trimming: 9 bases; junction bases outside the gene matches: 14. Germline V CDR1 and CDR2: LNHDA, SQIVND (reference sequence). The CDR3 totals 15 residues. CDR3 amino acids: CASSGRENLVGEQFF. The CDR3, as DNA: TGTGCCAGTAGCGGGCGGGAGAACCTGGTTGGTGAGCAGTTCTTC.

This clonotype has just a few counts. This chain joins TRBV3-1 and TRBJ2-7, with D tentatively TRBD1 (6 bases). The CDR3 contains 13 residues. Germline V lookup: CDR1 LGHDT, CDR2 YNNKEL (reference sequence). V was trimmed by 5 bases and J by 4 bases, leaving 12 bases between them. CDR3 loop: CASSCRTAYEQYF. The CDR3 coding sequence is TGTGCCAGCAGCTGCCGGACAGCGTACGAGCAGTACTTC.

V is TRBV28 and J is TRBJ1-2; no reliable D call. The germline CDR1 and CDR2 sequences are MDHEN and SYDVKM. V shed 7 bases and J shed 5 bases, with 11 bases lying between them. The CDR3 runs 12 residues. CDR3 sequence reads: CASNIGGYGYTF. Written as DNA, the CDR3 is TGTGCCAGCAATATCGGAGGATATGGCTACACCTTC.